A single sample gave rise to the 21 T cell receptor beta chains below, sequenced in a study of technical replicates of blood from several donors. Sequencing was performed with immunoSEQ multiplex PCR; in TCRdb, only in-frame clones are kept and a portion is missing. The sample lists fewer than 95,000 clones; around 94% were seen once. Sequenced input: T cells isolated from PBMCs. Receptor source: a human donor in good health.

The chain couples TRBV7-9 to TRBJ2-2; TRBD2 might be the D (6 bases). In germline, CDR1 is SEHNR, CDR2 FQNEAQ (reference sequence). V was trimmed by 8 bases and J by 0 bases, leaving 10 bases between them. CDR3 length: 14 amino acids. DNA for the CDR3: TGTGCCAGCGGGGGGTTCGCGAACACCGGGGAGCTGTTTTTT. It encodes CASGGFANTGELFF.

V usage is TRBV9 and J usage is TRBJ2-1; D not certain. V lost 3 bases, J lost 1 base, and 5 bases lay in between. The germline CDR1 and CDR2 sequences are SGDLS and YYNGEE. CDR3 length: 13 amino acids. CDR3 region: CASSDKSYNEQFF. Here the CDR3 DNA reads TGTGCCAGCAGCGACAAGTCCTACAATGAGCAGTTCTTC.

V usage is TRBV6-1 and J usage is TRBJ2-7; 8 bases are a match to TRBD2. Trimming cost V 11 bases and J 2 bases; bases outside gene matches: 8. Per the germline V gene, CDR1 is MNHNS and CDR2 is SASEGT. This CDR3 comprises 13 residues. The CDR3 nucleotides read TGTGCCGGCGCCGGGGGGGCGGCCTACGAGCAGTACTTC. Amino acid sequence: CAGAGGAAYEQYF.

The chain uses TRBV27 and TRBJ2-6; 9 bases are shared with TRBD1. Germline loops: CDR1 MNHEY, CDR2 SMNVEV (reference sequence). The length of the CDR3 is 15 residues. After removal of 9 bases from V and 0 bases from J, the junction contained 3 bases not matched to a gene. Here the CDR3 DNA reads TGTGCCAGTCAGACAGGGGGCTCTGGGGCCAACGTCCTGACTTTC. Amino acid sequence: CASQTGGSGANVLTF.

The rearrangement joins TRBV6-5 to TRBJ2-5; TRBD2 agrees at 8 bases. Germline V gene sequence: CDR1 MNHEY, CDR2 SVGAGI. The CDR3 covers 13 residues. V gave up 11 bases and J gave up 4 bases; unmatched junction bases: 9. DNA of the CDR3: TGTGCCGTCAGAGCTAGCGGGTTAGAGACCCAGTACTTC. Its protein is CAVRASGLETQYF.

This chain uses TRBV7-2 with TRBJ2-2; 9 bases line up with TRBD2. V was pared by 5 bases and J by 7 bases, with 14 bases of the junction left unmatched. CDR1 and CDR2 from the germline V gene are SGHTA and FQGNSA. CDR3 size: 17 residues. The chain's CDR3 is CASSISSGSQRSGELFF. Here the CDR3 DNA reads TGTGCCAGCAGCATTAGTAGCGGGAGCCAACGAAGCGGGGAGCTGTTTTTT. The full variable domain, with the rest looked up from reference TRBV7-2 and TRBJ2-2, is GAGVSQSPSNKVTEKGKDVELRCDPISGHTALYWYRQSLGQGLEFLIYFQGNSAPDKSGLPSDRFSAERTGGSVSTLTIQRTQQEDSAVYLCASSISSGSQRSGELFFGEGSRLTVL.

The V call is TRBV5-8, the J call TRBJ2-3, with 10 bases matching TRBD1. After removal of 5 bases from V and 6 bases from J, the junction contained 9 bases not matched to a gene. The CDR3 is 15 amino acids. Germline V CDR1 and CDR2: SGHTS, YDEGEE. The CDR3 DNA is TGTGCCAGCAGATCCGGGACAGGGGCCTTTGATACGCAGTATTTT. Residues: CASRSGTGAFDTQYF.

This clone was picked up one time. The CDR3 sequence is CASSSGWNTEAFF. In DNA form, the CDR3 reads TGCGCCAGCAGTTCAGGGTGGAACACTGAAGCTTTCTTT. The gene calls are TRBV10-1 and TRBJ1-1, with D possibly matching TRBD1 (5 bases). Germline V gene data show CDR1 as WNHNN and CDR2 as SYGVQD (reference sequence). The CDR3 runs to 13 residues. The V and J ends lost 5 bases and 1 base respectively, with 8 bases between them.

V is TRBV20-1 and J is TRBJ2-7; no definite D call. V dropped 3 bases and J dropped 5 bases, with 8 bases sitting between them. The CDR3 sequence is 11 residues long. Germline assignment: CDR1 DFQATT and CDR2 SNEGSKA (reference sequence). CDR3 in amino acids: CSASAVDEQYF. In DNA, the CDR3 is TGCAGTGCTAGCGCGGTGGACGAGCAGTACTTC.

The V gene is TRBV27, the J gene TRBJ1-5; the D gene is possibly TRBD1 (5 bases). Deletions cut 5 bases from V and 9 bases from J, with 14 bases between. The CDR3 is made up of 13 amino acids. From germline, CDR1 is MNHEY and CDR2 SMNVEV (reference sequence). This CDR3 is CASSPTGFRPQHF. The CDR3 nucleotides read TGTGCCAGCAGTCCTACAGGTTTTCGGCCCCAGCATTTT.

The CDR3 DNA reads TGTGCCAGCACCATAAGCGAGGCCAAAAACATTCAGTACTTC. This codes for CASTISEAKNIQYF. The rearrangement uses TRBV7-2 and TRBJ2-4, with unresolved D. This CDR3 spans 14 amino acids. Germline V CDR1 and CDR2: SGHTA, FQGNSA. V was clipped by 7 bases and J by 1 base, with 11 bases between them.

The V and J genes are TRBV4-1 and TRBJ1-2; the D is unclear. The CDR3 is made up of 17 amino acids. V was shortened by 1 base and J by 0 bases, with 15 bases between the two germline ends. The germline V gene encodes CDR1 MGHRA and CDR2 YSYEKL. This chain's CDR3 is CASSQVPGGASNYGYTF. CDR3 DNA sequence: TGCGCCAGCAGCCAAGTACCTGGTGGTGCGTCTAACTATGGCTACACCTTC.

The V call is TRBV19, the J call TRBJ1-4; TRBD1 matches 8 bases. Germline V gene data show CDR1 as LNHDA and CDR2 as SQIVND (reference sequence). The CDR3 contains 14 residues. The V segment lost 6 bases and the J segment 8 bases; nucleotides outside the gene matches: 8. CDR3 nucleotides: TGTGCCAGTAGGGGTATGTGGACAGGGGAAAAACTGTTTTTT. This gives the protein CASRGMWTGEKLFF.

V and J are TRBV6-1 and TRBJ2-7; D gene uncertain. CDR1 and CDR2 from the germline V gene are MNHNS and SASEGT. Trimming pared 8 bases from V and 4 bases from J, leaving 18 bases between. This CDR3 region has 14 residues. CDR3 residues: CASHPLSAVYEQYF. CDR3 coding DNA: TGTGCCAGCCACCCACTTTCGGCGGTGTACGAGCAGTACTTC.

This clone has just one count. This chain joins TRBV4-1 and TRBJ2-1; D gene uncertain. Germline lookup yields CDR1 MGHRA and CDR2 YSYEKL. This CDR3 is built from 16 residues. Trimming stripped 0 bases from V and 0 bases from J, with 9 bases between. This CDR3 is CASSQDPGGSYNEQFF. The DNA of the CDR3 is TGCGCCAGCAGCCAAGACCCAGGTGGCTCCTACAATGAGCAGTTCTTC.

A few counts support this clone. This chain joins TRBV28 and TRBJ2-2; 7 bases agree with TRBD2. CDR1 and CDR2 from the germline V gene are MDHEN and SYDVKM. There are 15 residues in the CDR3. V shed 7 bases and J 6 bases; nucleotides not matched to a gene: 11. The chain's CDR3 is CASTRGDYGAGELFF. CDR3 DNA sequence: TGTGCCAGCACTCGGGGGGACTATGGGGCCGGGGAGCTGTTTTTT.

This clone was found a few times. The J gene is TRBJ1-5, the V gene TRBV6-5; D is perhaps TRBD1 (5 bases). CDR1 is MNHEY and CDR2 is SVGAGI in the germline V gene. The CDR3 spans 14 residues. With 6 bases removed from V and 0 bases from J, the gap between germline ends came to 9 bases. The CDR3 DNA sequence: TGTGCCAGCAGCCAGGACAATAGCAATCAGCCCCAGCATTTT. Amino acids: CASSQDNSNQPQHF.

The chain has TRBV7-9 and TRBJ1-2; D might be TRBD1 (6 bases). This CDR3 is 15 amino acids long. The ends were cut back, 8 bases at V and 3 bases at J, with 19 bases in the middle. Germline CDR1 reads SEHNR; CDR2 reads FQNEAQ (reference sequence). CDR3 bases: TGTGCCAGCCGGCTTAGACAGGAAACGGACTATGGCTACACCTTC. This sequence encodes CASRLRQETDYGYTF.

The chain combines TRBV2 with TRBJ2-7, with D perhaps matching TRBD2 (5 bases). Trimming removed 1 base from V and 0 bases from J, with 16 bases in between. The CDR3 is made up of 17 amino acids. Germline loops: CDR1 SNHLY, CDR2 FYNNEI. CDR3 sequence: CASSEGRTGVSSYEQYF. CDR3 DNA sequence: TGTGCCAGCAGTGAAGGACGGACTGGCGTTAGCTCCTACGAGCAGTACTTC.

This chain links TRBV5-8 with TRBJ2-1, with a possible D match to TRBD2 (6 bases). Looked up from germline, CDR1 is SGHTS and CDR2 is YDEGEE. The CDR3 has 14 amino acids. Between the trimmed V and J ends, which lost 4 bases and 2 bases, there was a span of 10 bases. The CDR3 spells CASSVGGPYNEQFF. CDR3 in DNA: TGTGCCAGCAGCGTCGGGGGACCCTACAATGAGCAGTTCTTC.

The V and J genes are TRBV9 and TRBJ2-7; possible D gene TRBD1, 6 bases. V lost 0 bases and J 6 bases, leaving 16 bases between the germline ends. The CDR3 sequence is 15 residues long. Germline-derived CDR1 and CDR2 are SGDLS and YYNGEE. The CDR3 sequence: CASSVGGQGLGEQYF. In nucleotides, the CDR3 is TGTGCCAGCAGCGTAGGGGGGCAGGGGCTGGGCGAGCAGTACTTC.